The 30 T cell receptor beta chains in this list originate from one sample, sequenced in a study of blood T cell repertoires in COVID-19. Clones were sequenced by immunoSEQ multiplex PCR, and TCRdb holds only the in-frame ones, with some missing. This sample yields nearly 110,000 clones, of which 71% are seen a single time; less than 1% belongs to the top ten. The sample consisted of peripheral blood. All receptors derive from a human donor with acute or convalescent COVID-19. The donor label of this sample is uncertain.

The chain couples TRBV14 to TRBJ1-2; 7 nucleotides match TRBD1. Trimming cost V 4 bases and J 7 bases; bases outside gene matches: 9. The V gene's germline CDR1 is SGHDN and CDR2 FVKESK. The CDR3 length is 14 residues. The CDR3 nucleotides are TGTGCCAGCAGCCCAGACAGGGCGGGATCTGGCTACACCTTC. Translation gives CASSPDRAGSGYTF.

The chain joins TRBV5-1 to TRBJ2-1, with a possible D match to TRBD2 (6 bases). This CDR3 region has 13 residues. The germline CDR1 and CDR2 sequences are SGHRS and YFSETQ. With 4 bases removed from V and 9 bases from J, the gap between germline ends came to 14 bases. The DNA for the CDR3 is TGCGCCAGCAGCCCTCGGCCGCGGGGTGAGCAGTTCTTC. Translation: CASSPRPRGEQFF.

CDR3 sequence: CASSFRQGKGKNIQYF. Here the CDR3 DNA reads TGTGCCAGTAGTTTCAGACAGGGGAAGGGCAAAAACATTCAGTACTTC. The rearrangement links TRBV19 to TRBJ2-4; TRBD1 matches at 8 bases. Germline values: CDR1 LNHDA, CDR2 SQIVND (reference sequence). The V and J ends lost 5 bases and 3 bases, in that order; junction bases with no gene match: 9. The CDR3 extends over 16 amino acids. Based on the CDR3 plus reference TRBV19 and TRBJ2-4, the full variable domain is DGGITQSPKYLFRKEGQNVTLSCEQNLNHDAMYWYRQDPGQGLRLIYYSQIVNDFQKGDIAEGYSVSREKKESFPLTVTSAQKNPTAFYLCASSFRQGKGKNIQYFGAGTRLSVL.

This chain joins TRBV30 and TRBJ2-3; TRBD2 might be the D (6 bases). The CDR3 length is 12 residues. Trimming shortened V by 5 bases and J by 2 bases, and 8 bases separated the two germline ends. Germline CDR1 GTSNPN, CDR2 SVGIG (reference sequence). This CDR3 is CAWSGATDTQYF. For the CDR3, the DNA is TGTGCCTGGTCGGGAGCCACAGATACGCAGTATTTT.

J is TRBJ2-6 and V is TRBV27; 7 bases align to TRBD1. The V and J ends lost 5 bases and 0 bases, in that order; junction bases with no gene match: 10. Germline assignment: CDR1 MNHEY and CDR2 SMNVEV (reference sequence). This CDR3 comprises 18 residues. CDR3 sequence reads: CASSPRTGLTSGANVLTF. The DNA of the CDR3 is TGTGCCAGCAGTCCTCGGACAGGCCTTACCTCTGGGGCCAACGTCCTGACTTTC.

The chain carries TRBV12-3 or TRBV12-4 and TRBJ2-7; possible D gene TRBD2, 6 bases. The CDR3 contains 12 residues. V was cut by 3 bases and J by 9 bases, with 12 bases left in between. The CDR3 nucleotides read TGTGCCAGCAGTTTGGGGGGTTTAGGGCAGTACTTC. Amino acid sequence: CASSLGGLGQYF.

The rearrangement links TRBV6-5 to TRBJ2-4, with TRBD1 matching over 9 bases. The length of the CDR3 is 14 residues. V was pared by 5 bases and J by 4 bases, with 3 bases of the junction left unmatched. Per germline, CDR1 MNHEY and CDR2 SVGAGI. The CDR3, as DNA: TGTGCCAGCAGTCCCGACAGGGGGAAAAACATTCAGTACTTC. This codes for CASSPDRGKNIQYF.

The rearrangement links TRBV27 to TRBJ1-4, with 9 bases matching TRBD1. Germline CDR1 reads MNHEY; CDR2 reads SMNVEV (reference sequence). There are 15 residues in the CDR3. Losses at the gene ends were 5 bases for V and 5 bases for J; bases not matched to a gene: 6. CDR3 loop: CASSPLGTGNEKLFF. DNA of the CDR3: TGTGCCAGCAGTCCCCTCGGGACAGGGAATGAAAAACTGTTTTTT.

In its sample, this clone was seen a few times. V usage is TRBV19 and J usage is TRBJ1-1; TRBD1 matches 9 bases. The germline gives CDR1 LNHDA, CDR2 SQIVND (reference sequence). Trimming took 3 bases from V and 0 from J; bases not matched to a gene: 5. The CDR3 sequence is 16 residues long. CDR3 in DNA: TGTGCCAGTAGTATCCGGGACAGGGCTTTGAACACTGAAGCTTTCTTT. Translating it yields CASSIRDRALNTEAFF.

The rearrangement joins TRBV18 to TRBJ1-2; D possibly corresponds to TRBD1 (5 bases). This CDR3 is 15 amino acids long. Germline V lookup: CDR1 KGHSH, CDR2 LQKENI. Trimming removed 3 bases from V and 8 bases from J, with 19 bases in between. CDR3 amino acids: CASSPYNRWGDGYTF. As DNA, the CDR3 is TGTGCCAGCTCACCTTACAATCGCTGGGGCGACGGCTACACCTTC. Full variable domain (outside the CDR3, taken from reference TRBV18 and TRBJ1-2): NAGVMQNPRHLVRRRGQEARLRCSPMKGHSHVYWYRQLPEEGLKFMVYLQKENIIDESGMPKERFSAEFPKEGPSILRIQQVVRGDSAAYFCASSPYNRWGDGYTFGSGTRLTVV.

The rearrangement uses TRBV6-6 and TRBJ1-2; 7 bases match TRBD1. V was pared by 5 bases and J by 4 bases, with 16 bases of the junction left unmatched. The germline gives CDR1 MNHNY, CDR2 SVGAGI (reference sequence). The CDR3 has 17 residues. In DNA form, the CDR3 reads TGTGCCAGCAGTCCCAGGAGGGGGACAGCCCCAGGCTATGGCTACACCTTC. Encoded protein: CASSPRRGTAPGYGYTF.

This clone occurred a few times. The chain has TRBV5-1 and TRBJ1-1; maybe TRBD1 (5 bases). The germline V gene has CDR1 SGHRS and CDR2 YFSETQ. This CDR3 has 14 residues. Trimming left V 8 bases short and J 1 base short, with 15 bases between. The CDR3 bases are TGCGCCAGTGGGGGGTCACAGTCGAACACTGAAGCTTTCTTT. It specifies CASGGSQSNTEAFF.

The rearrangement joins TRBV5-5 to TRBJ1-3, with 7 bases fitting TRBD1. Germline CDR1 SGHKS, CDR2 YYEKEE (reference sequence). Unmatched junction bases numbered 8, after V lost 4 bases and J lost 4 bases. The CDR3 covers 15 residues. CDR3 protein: CASSDLRGRGNTIYF. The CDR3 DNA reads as TGTGCCAGCAGCGATCTAAGGGGGCGCGGAAACACCATATATTTT. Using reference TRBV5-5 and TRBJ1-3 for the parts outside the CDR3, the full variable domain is DAGVTQSPTHLIKTRGQQVTLRCSPISGHKSVSWYQQVLGQGPQFIFQYYEKEERGRGNFPDRFSARQFPNYSSELNVNALLLGDSALYLCASSDLRGRGNTIYFGEGSWLTVV.

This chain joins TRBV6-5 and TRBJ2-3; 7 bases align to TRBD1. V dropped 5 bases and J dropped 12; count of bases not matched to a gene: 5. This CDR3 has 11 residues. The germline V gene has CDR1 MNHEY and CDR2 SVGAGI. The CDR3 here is CASSRQGSQYF. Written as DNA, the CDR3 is TGTGCCAGCAGTCGACAGGGTAGCCAGTATTTT.

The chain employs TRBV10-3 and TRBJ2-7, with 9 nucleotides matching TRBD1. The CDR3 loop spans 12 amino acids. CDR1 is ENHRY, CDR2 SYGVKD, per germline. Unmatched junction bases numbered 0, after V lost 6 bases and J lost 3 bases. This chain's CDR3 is CAIRTGGYEQYF. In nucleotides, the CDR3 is TGTGCCATCAGGACAGGGGGCTACGAGCAGTACTTC.

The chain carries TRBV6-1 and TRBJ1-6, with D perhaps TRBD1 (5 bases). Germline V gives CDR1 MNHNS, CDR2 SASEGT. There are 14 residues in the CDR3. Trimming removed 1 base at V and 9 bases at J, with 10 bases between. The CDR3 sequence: CASSEVGRGSPLHF. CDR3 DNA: TGTGCCAGCAGTGAAGTAGGGAGGGGTTCACCCCTCCACTTT.

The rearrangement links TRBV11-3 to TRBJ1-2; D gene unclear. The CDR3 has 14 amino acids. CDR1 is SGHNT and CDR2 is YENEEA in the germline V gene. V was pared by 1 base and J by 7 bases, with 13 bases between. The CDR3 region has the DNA TGTGCCAGCAGCTTAGCACGGAGCCTGGGTGGCTACACCTTC. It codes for CASSLARSLGGYTF.

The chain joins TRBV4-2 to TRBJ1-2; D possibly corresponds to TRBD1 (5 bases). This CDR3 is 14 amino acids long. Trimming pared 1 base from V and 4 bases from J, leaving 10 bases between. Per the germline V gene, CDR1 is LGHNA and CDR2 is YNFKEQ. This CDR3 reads CASSQGGGSYGYTF. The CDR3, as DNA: TGTGCCAGCAGCCAAGGCGGGGGGTCCTATGGCTACACCTTC.

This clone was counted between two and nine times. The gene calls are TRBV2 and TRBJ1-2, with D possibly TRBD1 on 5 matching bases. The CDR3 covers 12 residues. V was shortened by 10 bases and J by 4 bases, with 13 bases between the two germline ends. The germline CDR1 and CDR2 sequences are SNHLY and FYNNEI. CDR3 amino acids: CAKEQASYGYTF. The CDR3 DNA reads TGTGCCAAAGAACAGGCGTCCTATGGCTACACCTTC.

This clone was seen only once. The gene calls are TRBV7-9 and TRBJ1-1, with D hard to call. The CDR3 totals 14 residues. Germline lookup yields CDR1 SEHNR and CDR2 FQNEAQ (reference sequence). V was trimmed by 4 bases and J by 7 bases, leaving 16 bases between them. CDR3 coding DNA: TGTGCCAGCAGCTCTGCGGCGTCTCGGGGTGAAGCTTTCTTT. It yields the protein CASSSAASRGEAFF. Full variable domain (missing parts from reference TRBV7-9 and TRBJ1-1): DTGVSQNPRHKITKRGQNVTFRCDPISEHNRLYWYRQTLGQGPEFLTYFQNEAQLEKSRLLSDRFSAERPKGSFSTLEIQRTEQGDSAMYLCASSSAASRGEAFFGQGTRLTVV.

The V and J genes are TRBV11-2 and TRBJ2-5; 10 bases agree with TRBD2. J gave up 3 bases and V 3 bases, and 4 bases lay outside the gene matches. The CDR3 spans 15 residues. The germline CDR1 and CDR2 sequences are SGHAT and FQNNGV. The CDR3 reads CASSFLAGGEETQYF. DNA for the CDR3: TGTGCCAGCAGCTTTTTAGCGGGGGGCGAAGAGACCCAGTACTTC. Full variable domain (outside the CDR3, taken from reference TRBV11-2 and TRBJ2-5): EAGVAQSPRYKIIEKRQSVAFWCNPISGHATLYWYQQILGQGPKLLIQFQNNGVVDDSQLPKDRFSAERLKGVDSTLKIQPAKLEDSAVYLCASSFLAGGEETQYFGPGTRLLVL.

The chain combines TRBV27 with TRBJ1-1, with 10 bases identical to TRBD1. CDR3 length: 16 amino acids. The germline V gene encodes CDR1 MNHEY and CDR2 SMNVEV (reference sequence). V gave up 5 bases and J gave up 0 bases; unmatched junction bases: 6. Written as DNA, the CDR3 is TGTGCCAGCAGTCGGGGACAGGGGAGGGTGAACACTGAAGCTTTCTTT. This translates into CASSRGQGRVNTEAFF.

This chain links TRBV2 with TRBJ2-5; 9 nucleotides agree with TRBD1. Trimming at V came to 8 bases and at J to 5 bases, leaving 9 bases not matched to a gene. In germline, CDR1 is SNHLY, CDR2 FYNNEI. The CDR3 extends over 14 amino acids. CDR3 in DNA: TGTGCCAGCGGCGAAACAGGGGGCGGGGAGACCCAGTACTTC. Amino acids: CASGETGGGETQYF.

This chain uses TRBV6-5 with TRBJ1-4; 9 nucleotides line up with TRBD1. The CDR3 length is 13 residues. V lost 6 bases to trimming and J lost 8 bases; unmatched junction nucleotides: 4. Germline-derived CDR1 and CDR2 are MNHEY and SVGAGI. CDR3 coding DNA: TGTGCCAGCAGCTCGGACAGGGGCGAAAAACTGTTTTTT. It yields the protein CASSSDRGEKLFF.

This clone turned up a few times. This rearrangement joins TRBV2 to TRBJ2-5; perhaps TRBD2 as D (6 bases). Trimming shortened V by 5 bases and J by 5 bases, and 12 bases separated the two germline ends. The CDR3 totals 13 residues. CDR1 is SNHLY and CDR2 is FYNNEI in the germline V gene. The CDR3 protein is CASSWTGRETQYF. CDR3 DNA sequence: TGTGCCAGCAGTTGGACGGGGAGGGAGACCCAGTACTTC. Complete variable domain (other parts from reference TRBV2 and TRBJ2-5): EPEVTQTPSHQVTQMGQEVILRCVPISNHLYFYWYRQILGQKVEFLVSFYNNEISEKSEIFDDQFSVERPDGSNFTLKIRSTKLEDSAMYFCASSWTGRETQYFGPGTRLLVL.

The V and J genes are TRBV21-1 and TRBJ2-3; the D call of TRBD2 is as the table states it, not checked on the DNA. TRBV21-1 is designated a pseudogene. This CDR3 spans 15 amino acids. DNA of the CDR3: TGTGCCAGCAGCAAAGAAGGGGGGGTCACAGATACGCAGTATTTT. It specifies CASSKEGGVTDTQYF.

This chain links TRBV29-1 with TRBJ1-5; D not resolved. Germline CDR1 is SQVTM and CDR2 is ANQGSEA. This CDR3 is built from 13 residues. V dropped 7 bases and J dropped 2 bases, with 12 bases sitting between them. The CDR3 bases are TGCAGCGCGCGAACCCGAGGCAATCAGCCCCAGCATTTT. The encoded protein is CSARTRGNQPQHF.

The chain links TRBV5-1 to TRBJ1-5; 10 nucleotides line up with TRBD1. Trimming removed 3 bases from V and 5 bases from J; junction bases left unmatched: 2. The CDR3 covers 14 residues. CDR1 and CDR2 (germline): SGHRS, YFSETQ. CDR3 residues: CASSSTGGDQPQHF. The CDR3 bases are TGCGCCAGCAGCTCGACAGGGGGCGATCAGCCCCAGCATTTT.

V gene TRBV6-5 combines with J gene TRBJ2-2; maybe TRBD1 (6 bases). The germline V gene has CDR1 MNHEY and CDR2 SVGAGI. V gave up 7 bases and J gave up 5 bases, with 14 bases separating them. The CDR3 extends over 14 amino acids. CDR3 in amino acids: CASIRQGQTGELFF. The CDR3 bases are TGTGCCAGCATAAGGCAGGGGCAGACCGGGGAGCTGTTTTTT.

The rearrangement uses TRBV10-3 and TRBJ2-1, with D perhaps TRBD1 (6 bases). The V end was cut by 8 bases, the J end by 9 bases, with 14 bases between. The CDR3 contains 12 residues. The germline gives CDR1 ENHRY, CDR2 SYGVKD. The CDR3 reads CAISTGQAEQFF. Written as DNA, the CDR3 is TGTGCCATCTCCACAGGGCAGGCTGAGCAGTTCTTC.